The entry that follows covers one T cell receptor (beta chain) sequence. Its specificity is not known. The data are from a study of T-cell reconstitution after alpha-beta-depleted transplantation in children. Study-level results: Newly generated T cells supplied most T-cell counts and diversity one year post-transplant. About two months after transplant, alpha-beta T cells reportedly came from several hundred expanded graft clones. Elevated TCRbeta diversity at day 60 was traced, in some patients, to surviving recipient T cells and thymic progenitors.

Unique molecular identifiers were used in preparing the TCRbeta library. TCRdb independently ran MiXCR on the PCR reads; one entry per CDR3 protein. Of 400,000 to 450,000 distinct CDR3 sequences listed, roughly 43% are singletons. This CDR3 is 14 amino acids long. The ends were cut back, 4 bases at V and 4 bases at J, with 11 bases in the middle. This clonotype was sampled from a girl between 2 and 10 years old with aplastic anemia, due to receive a stem cell transplant. This sequence joins TRBV12-3 or TRBV12-4 and TRBJ2-1; D is undetermined. Specimen: PBMCs, collected before TCRalphabeta/CD19-depleted stem cell transplant. CDR3 region: CASSSGHPYNEQFF. The DNA for the CDR3 is TGTGCCAGCAGTTCCGGGCACCCATACAATGAGCAGTTCTTC.